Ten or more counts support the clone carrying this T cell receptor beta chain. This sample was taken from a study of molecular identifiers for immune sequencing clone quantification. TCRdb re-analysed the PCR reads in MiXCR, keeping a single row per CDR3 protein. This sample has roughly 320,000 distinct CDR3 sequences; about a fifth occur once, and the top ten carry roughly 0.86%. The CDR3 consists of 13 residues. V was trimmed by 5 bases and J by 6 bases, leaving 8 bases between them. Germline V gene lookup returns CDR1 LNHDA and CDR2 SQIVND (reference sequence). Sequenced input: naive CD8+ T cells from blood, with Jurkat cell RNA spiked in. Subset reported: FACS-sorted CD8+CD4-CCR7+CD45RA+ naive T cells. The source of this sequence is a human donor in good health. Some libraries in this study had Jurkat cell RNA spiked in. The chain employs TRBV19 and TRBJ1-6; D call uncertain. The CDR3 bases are TGTGCCAGTAGTGGGTCGCCTAATTCACCCCTCCACTTT. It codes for CASSGSPNSPLHF.